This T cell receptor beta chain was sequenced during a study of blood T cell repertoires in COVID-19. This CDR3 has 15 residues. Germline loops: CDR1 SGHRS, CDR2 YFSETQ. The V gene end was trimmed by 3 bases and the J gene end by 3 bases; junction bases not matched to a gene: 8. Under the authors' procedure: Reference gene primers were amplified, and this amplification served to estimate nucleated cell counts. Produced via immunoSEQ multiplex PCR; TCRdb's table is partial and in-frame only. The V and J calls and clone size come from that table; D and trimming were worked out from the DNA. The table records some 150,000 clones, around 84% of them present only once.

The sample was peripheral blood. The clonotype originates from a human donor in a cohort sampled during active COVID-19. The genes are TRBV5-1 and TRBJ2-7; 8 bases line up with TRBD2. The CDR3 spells CASSSRGDTFYEQYF. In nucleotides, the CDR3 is TGCGCCAGCAGCTCGCGGGGGGACACCTTCTACGAGCAGTACTTC.